This T cell receptor (beta chain) emerged from a study of blood T cell repertoires in COVID-19 (dated by TCRdb to 2018 to 2021). About the full investigation: Collaborator samples came from the United States, Italy and Spain and covered acute and convalescent phases of COVID-19. The material from the prospective study consisted of cDNA or gDNA derived from T cells, B-cell-depleted T cells, or PBMCs. The dataset comprised deeply sampled blood TCRbeta repertoires from subjects exposed to, actively infected with, or recovered from COVID-19. A freely available public database, intended as a resource for researchers studying the immune response to SARS-CoV-2, is where the repertoires were released. Samples were obtained from the ongoing ImmuneRACE study (first 160 participants) and from 1,000 to 1,500 subjects provided by 6 global collaborators. Nearly every sample came with metadata listing a de-identified subject ID, COVID-19 status, age in years and sex. Where available, HLA class I and class II types were taken from metadata supplied by the sample provider and were not determined by assay-based typing. Summary of the overall study and its limitations: Clinical and demographic metadata were provided uncurated, with the amount varying by source and participant.

Each collaborating institution followed its own protocols to collect whole blood in K2EDTA tubes. Collaborator samples were shipped for TCRbeta analysis as frozen whole blood, isolated PBMCs, or DNA extracted from either sample type. The sample holds one count of this clone. Its antigen is not yet known. No base quality information exists; no much larger clone differs at one position. TCRbeta CDR3 regions were amplified from genomic DNA by means of the immunoSEQ Assay, a bias-controlled multiplex PCR. Per the original workflow: The number of nucleated cells in each sample was estimated by amplification of reference gene primers within the assay. To quantify the absolute abundance of each unique TCRbeta CDR3 rearrangement, sequence reads were collapsed and filtered. Productive Simpson clonality was computed per sample as the square root of Simpson's diversity index over productive rearrangements. TCRdb took over this immuneACCESS table, retaining in-frame rearrangements with V and J assigned. Such tables are incomplete; in checked studies, under half of the missing clones stem from an unresolved V gene, and the remainder is unexplained. The V and J calls and clone size were taken over from that table, and D and trimming were inferred from the DNA. This sample lists fewer than 80,000 clones; approximately 90% were detected once. The ten largest clones add up to 2% of the sample.

Trimming takes 4 bases from V and 7 bases from J, and the germline ends sit 17 bases apart. The germline V gene encodes CDR1 SGHRS and CDR2 YFSETQ. From cysteine to phenylalanine, the CDR3 is 15 amino acids long. The only DNA kept is the CDR3, 45 bases in frame from the first base. The sample comprised peripheral blood. The TCR comes from a man younger than 40 with acute or convalescent COVID-19. This chain is built from TRBV5-1 and TRBJ1-4; the D segment cannot be called with confidence. The DNA reads as follows: TGCGCCAGCAGCCCCGAGTGGGCCGAAGGTGAAAAACTGTTTTTT. It translates to CASSPEWAEGEKLFF.